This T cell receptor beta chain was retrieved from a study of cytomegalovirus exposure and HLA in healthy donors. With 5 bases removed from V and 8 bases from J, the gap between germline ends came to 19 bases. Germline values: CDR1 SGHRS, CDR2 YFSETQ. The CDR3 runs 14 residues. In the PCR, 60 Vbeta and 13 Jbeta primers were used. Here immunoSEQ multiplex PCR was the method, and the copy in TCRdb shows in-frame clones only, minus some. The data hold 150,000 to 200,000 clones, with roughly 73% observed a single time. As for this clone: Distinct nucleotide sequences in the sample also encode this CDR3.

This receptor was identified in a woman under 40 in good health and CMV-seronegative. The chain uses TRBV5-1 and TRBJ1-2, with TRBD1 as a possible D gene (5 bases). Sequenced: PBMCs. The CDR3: CASRFSGRDDGYTF. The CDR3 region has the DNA TGCGCCAGCAGGTTCAGTGGCAGGGATGACGGCTACACCTTC.